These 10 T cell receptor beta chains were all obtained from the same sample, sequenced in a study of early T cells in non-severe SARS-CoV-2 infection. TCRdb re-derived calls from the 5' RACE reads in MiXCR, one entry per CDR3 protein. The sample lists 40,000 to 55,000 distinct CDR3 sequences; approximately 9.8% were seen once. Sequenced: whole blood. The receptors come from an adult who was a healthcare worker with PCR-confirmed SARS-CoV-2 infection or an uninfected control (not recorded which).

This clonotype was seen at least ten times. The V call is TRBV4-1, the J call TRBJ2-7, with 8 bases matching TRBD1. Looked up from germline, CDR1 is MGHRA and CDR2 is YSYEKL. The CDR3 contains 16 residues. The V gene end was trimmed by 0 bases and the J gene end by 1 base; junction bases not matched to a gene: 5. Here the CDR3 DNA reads TGCGCCAGCAGCCAAGATACAGGACAGGGTTCCTACGAGCAGTACTTC. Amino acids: CASSQDTGQGSYEQYF.

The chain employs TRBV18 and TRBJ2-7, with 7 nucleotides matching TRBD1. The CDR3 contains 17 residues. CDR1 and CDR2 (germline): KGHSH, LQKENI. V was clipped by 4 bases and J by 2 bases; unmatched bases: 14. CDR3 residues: CASSQGTATHLTYEQYF. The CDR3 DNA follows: TGTGCCAGCTCACAGGGGACAGCCACCCATCTAACCTACGAGCAGTACTTC. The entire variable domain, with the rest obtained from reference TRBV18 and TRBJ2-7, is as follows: NAGVMQNPRHLVRRRGQEARLRCSPMKGHSHVYWYRQLPEEGLKFMVYLQKENIIDESGMPKERFSAEFPKEGPSILRIQQVVRGDSAAYFCASSQGTATHLTYEQYFGPGTRLTVT.

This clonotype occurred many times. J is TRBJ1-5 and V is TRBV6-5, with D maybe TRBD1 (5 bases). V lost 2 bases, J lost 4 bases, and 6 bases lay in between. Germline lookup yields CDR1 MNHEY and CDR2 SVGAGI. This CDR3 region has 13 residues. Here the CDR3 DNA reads TGTGCCAGCAGTTACGGGGGGAATCAGCCCCAGCATTTT. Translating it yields CASSYGGNQPQHF.

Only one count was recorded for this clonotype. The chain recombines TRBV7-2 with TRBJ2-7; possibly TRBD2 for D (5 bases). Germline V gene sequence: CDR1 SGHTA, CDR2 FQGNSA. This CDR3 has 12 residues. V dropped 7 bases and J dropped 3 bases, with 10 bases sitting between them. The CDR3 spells CTSTREGYEQYF. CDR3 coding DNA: TGTACCAGCACCCGTGAGGGCTACGAGCAGTACTTC.

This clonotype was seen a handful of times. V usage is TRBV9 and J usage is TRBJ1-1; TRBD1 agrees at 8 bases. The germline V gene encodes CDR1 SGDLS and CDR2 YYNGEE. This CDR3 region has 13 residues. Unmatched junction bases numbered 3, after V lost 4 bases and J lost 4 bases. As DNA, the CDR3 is TGTGCCAGCAGCACGACAGGGGTCACTGAAGCTTTCTTT. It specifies CASSTTGVTEAFF.

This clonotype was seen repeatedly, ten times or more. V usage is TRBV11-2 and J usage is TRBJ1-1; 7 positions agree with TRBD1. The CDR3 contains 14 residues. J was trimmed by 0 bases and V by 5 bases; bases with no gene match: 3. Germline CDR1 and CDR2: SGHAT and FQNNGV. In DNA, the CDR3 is TGTGCCAGCAGCCAACAGGGGATGAACACTGAAGCTTTCTTT. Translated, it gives CASSQQGMNTEAFF.

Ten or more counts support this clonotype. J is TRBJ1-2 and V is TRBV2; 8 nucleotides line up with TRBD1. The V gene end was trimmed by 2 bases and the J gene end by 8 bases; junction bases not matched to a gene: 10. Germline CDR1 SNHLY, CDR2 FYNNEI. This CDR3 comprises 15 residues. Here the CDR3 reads CASSEWPGQGSGYTF. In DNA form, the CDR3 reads TGTGCCAGCAGTGAATGGCCCGGACAGGGTAGCGGCTACACCTTC. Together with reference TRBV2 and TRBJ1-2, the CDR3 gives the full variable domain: EPEVTQTPSHQVTQMGQEVILRCVPISNHLYFYWYRQILGQKVEFLVSFYNNEISEKSEIFDDQFSVERPDGSNFTLKIRSTKLEDSAMYFCASSEWPGQGSGYTFGSGTRLTVV.

CDR3 nucleotide sequence: TGCAGTGCACCTGGGACTAGCGGGATGGCAGATACGCAGTATTTT. Protein sequence: CSAPGTSGMADTQYF. The chain joins TRBV20-1 to TRBJ2-3, with 13 bases lining up with TRBD2. The CDR3 runs to 15 residues. The germline gives CDR1 DFQATT, CDR2 SNEGSKA (reference sequence). V shed 6 bases, J shed 4 bases, and the junction held 7 bases outside the gene matches.

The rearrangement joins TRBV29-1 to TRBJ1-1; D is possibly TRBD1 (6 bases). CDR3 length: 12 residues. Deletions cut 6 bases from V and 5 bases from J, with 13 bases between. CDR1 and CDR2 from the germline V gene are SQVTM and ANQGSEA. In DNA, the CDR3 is TGCAGCGTCCAAGGGGGGGGAACTGAAGCTTTCTTT. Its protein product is CSVQGGGTEAFF.

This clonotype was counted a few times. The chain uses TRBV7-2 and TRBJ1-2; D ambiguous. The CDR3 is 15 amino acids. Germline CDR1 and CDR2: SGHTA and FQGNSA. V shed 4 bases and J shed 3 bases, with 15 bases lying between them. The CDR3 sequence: CASSSGRANHYGYTF. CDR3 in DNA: TGTGCCAGCAGCTCCGGGAGAGCGAATCACTATGGCTACACCTTC.